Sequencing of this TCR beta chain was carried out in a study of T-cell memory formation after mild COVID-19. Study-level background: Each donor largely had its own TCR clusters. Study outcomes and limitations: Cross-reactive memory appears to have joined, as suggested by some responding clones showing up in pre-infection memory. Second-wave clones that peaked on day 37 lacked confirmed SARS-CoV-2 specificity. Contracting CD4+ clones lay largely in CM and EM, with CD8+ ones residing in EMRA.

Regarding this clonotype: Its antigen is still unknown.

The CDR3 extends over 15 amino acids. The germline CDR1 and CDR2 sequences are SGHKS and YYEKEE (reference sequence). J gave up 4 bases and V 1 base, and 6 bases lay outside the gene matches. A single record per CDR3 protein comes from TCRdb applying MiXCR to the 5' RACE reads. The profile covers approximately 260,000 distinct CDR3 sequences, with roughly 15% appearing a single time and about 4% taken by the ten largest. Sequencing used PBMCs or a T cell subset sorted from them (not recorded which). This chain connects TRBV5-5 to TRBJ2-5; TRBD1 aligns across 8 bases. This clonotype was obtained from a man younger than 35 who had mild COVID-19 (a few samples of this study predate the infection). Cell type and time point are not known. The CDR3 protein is CASSLTGQEGETQYF. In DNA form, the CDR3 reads TGTGCCAGCAGCTTGACGGGACAGGAGGGAGAGACCCAGTACTTC.